This T cell receptor beta chain was captured by sequencing in a study of technical replicates of blood from four donors. This clone was recorded once. Assay: immunoSEQ multiplex PCR; the TCRdb copy retains only in-frame clones and omits some. The table has 50,000 or so clones, about 94% seen once. Germline V gene sequence: CDR1 SGHAT, CDR2 FQNNGV. The CDR3 totals 15 residues. V dropped 1 base and J dropped 5 bases, with 14 bases sitting between them. The chain links TRBV11-2 to TRBJ1-1; D is uncertain. The origin of this receptor is a human donor in good health. Some clones in this sample may be carry-over from other donors' samples. Material: PBMCs. The CDR3 reads CASSLVGVGWTEAFF. CDR3 sequence (DNA): TGTGCCAGCAGCTTAGTCGGGGTTGGATGGACTGAAGCTTTCTTT.